The T cell receptor beta chain described here comes from a study of cytomegalovirus exposure and HLA in healthy donors. Primers: 60 Vbeta forward and 13 Jbeta reverse. Sequencing used immunoSEQ multiplex PCR; TCRdb keeps in-frame clones, though not all of them. The sample totals about 48,000 clones. The V gene's germline CDR1 is MNHEY and CDR2 SVGAGI. The CDR3 spans 11 residues. The V and J ends lost 7 bases and 1 base respectively, with 4 bases between them. The rearrangement links TRBV6-5 to TRBJ1-1; D unclear. The sequence came from a male donor in good health and CMV-seropositive. The specimen sequenced was PBMCs. CDR3 in amino acids: CASMANTEAFF. Written as DNA, the CDR3 is TGTGCCAGCATGGCGAACACTGAAGCTTTCTTT.